The 32 T cell receptor beta chains listed next were all sequenced from one sample in a study of human T cells and chemical hapten exposure. Time point specified: pre-sensitization, week 0. Treatment indicated: therapeutic diphenylcyclopropenone sensitization with weekly scalp DPC. Each CDR3 protein gets one entry after TCRdb re-called the RACE reads with MiXCR. The sample yields more than 250,000 distinct CDR3 sequences, approximately 8.4% seen once. Specimen: whole blood, collected in connection with sensitization to the hapten diphenylcyclopropenone (DPC). These receptors were taken from a woman aged 40 to 50 with alopecia areata. Some clones in this sample may be carry-over from other donors' samples.

This clonotype was seen a few times. This rearrangement joins TRBV6-2 or TRBV6-3 to TRBJ2-7; maybe TRBD2 (6 bases). Trimming stripped 7 bases from V and 1 base from J, with 14 bases between. Germline CDR1 is MNHEY and CDR2 is SVGEGT. The CDR3 totals 14 residues. The CDR3 sequence: CASITAGPSYEQYF. Written as DNA, the CDR3 is TGTGCCAGCATAACGGCGGGGCCTTCCTACGAGCAGTACTTC.

CDR3 residues: CASSPLNRGWHQPQHF. CDR3 nucleotide sequence: TGTGCCAGCAGCCCTTTGAACAGGGGGTGGCACCAGCCCCAGCATTTT. This chain connects TRBV7-2 to TRBJ1-5; 8 nucleotides agree with TRBD1. Germline values: CDR1 SGHTA, CDR2 FQGNSA. The length of the CDR3 is 16 residues. The J segment lost 7 bases and the V segment lost 5 bases, leaving 13 bases of the junction unmatched.

This clonotype was detected a few times. The chain employs TRBV6-5 and TRBJ2-4, with 7 bases aligning to TRBD1. The CDR3 loop spans 15 amino acids. V shed 0 bases and J 4 bases; nucleotides not matched to a gene: 3. The germline CDR1 and CDR2 sequences are MNHEY and SVGAGI. The CDR3 spells CASSYSMGQKNIQYF. The CDR3 region has the DNA TGTGCCAGCAGTTACTCGATGGGACAGAAAAACATTCAGTACTTC.

The table lists this clonotype with a few counts. This chain uses TRBV6-1 with TRBJ1-4; D ambiguous. The CDR3 covers 15 residues. CDR1 is MNHNS and CDR2 is SASEGT in the germline V gene. V lost 3 bases, J lost 7 bases, and 15 bases lay in between. Here the CDR3 reads CASSDALRGGEKLFF. The CDR3 DNA follows: TGTGCCAGCAGTGACGCCTTACGAGGAGGTGAAAAACTGTTTTTT.

This clonotype was recorded many times. This rearrangement joins TRBV28 to TRBJ2-1; TRBD2 aligns across 11 bases. The CDR3 has 14 residues. V shed 6 bases, J shed 4 bases, and the junction held 2 bases outside the gene matches. Germline loops: CDR1 MDHEN, CDR2 SYDVKM. This CDR3 is CASRRTSGYNEQFF. In DNA, the CDR3 is TGTGCCAGCAGAAGGACTAGCGGGTACAATGAGCAGTTCTTC.

This clonotype has at least ten counts. The chain uses TRBV6-5 and TRBJ1-1, with D perhaps matching TRBD1 (5 bases). V was cut by 5 bases and J by 11 bases, with 21 bases left in between. CDR1 is MNHEY and CDR2 is SVGAGI in the germline V gene. CDR3 size: 14 residues. As DNA, the CDR3 is TGTGCCAGCAGTCCCGGGACGCCTCCATTAAAGGCTTTCTTT. Translated, it gives CASSPGTPPLKAFF.

This clonotype occurred a few times. The chain links TRBV29-1 to TRBJ2-2; D unresolved. The germline V and J ends were trimmed by 2 bases and 6 bases, with 7 bases remaining between them. The CDR3 loop spans 12 amino acids. Germline CDR1 reads SQVTM; CDR2 reads ANQGSEA. CDR3 coding DNA: TGCAGCGTTGAACGGGTGGCCGGGGAGCTGTTTTTT. This sequence encodes CSVERVAGELFF.

J is TRBJ2-3 and V is TRBV7-9; D is perhaps TRBD1 (6 bases). The V gene's germline CDR1 is SEHNR and CDR2 FQNEAQ (reference sequence). The CDR3 is made up of 15 amino acids. Trimming shortened V by 5 bases and J by 2 bases, and 14 bases separated the two germline ends. The CDR3 protein is CASSPQGTYTDTQYF. DNA for the CDR3: TGTGCCAGCAGCCCACAGGGAACCTACACAGATACGCAGTATTTT.

This chain joins TRBV28 and TRBJ1-1; tentative D call: TRBD1 (5 bases). The CDR3 is 13 amino acids. CDR1 and CDR2 (germline): MDHEN, SYDVKM. V dropped 6 bases and J dropped 11 bases, with 19 bases sitting between them. Written as DNA, the CDR3 is TGTGCCAGCAGCCTCGCCCCACAGAAGGGGGCTTTCTTT. This gives the protein CASSLAPQKGAFF.

The rearrangement uses TRBV6-5 and TRBJ2-5; TRBD1 aligns across 10 bases. CDR1 is MNHEY and CDR2 is SVGAGI in the germline V gene. The junction had 6 bases not matched to a gene; V was cut back by 6 bases and J by 5 bases. The CDR3 is 14 residues long. In DNA, the CDR3 is TGTGCCAGCAGGACTGACAGGGGGCCCGAGACCCAGTACTTC. Translation gives CASRTDRGPETQYF.

The table lists this clonotype with many counts. This CDR3 is CSAAPGAGSYNEQFF. The CDR3 DNA reads as TGCAGCGCTGCCCCCGGTGCGGGATCCTACAATGAGCAGTTCTTC. This chain links TRBV29-1 with TRBJ2-1; a possible D gene is TRBD2 (6 bases). Germline V gene data show CDR1 as SQVTM and CDR2 as ANQGSEA. The CDR3 sequence is 15 residues long. V was shortened by 7 bases and J by 1 base, with 17 bases between the two germline ends.

This sequence joins TRBV27 and TRBJ2-7, with D hard to call. Between the trimmed V and J ends, which lost 8 bases and 2 bases, there was a span of 10 bases. CDR1 and CDR2 (germline): MNHEY, SMNVEV (reference sequence). The CDR3 is 12 amino acids. In DNA form, the CDR3 reads TGTGCCAGCCACCAGAACACCTACGAGCAGTACTTC. This sequence encodes CASHQNTYEQYF.

In this sample, this clonotype turned up a few times. The gene calls are TRBV6-2 or TRBV6-3 and TRBJ2-6; D is undetermined. V shed 4 bases and J shed 4 bases, with 11 bases lying between them. This CDR3 has 15 amino acids. The V gene's germline CDR1 is MNHEY and CDR2 SVGEGT. DNA of the CDR3: TGTGCCAGCAGTTTTTTAAGAACGGGGGCCAACGTCCTGACTTTC. It is translated as CASSFLRTGANVLTF.

This clonotype was counted ten times or more. V and J are TRBV5-6 and TRBJ1-5, with D possibly being TRBD1 (5 bases). The CDR3 is 14 residues long. Germline loops: CDR1 SGHDT, CDR2 YYEEEE. Deletions cut 0 bases from V and 3 bases from J, with 7 bases between. CDR3 amino acids: CASSLAGLNQPQHF. The CDR3 nucleotides read TGTGCCAGCAGCTTGGCGGGGCTCAATCAGCCCCAGCATTTT.

This clonotype showed up many times. The rearrangement links TRBV10-3 to TRBJ1-5; weak D call: TRBD1 (6 bases). Between the trimmed V and J ends, which lost 9 bases and 5 bases, there was a span of 14 bases. CDR3 length: 13 amino acids. CDR1 and CDR2 from the germline V gene are ENHRY and SYGVKD. The CDR3 loop reads CAMAGAGDQPQHF. In DNA form, the CDR3 reads TGTGCCATGGCAGGGGCGGGCGATCAGCCCCAGCATTTT.

The gene calls are TRBV20-1 and TRBJ1-5; D is perhaps TRBD1 (6 bases). Germline CDR1 is DFQATT and CDR2 is SNEGSKA (reference sequence). The V and J ends lost 3 bases and 4 bases respectively, with 19 bases between them. The CDR3 spans 16 residues. The CDR3 region is CSASLPARGRNQPQHF. Here the CDR3 DNA reads TGCAGTGCTAGCCTACCCGCCAGGGGTCGGAATCAGCCCCAGCATTTT.

Only a few counts were recorded for this clonotype. The rearrangement uses TRBV28 and TRBJ2-7; possible D gene TRBD2, 5 bases. The CDR3 consists of 14 residues. The germline gives CDR1 MDHEN, CDR2 SYDVKM. The germline V and J ends were trimmed by 7 bases and 0 bases, with 13 bases remaining between them. CDR3 protein: CASNPGGSSYEQYF. In nucleotides, the CDR3 is TGTGCCAGCAACCCCGGAGGAAGCTCCTACGAGCAGTACTTC.

This clonotype occurred many times. This rearrangement joins TRBV28 to TRBJ1-5, with D perhaps TRBD1 (6 bases). The CDR3 runs to 15 residues. V gave up 3 bases and J gave up 7 bases, with 16 bases separating them. Per germline, CDR1 MDHEN and CDR2 SYDVKM. The CDR3 spells CASSLGPGGYQPQHF. The CDR3 coding sequence is TGTGCCAGCAGTTTGGGGCCCGGGGGCTACCAGCCCCAGCATTTT.

This clonotype was counted ten times or more. The chain carries TRBV28 and TRBJ1-4; D not resolved. Looked up from germline, CDR1 is MDHEN and CDR2 is SYDVKM. The CDR3 is made up of 15 amino acids. V was cut by 5 bases and J by 0 bases, with 10 bases left in between. The CDR3 nucleotides read TGTGCCAGCAGTCCCTTGGGGTCAACTAATGAAAAACTGTTTTTT. Protein: CASSPLGSTNEKLFF.

This sequence joins TRBV11-2 and TRBJ2-2; D is uncertain. CDR1 and CDR2 from the germline V gene are SGHAT and FQNNGV. This CDR3 region has 17 residues. V lost 2 bases and J lost 1, with 14 bases in between. CDR3 residues: CASSLRGRYENTGELFF. In nucleotides, the CDR3 is TGTGCCAGCAGCTTACGCGGCCGCTACGAGAACACCGGGGAGCTGTTTTTT. Full variable domain (outside the CDR3, taken from reference TRBV11-2 and TRBJ2-2): EAGVAQSPRYKIIEKRQSVAFWCNPISGHATLYWYQQILGQGPKLLIQFQNNGVVDDSQLPKDRFSAERLKGVDSTLKIQPAKLEDSAVYLCASSLRGRYENTGELFFGEGSRLTVL.

The chain uses TRBV5-1 and TRBJ2-1; 15 nucleotides match TRBD2. CDR3 length equals 17 residues. The germline V gene encodes CDR1 SGHRS and CDR2 YFSETQ. Unmatched junction bases numbered 6, after V lost 3 bases and J lost 5 bases. The DNA for the CDR3 is TGCGCCAGCAGCTCCGGACTAGCGGGGGGGTTGCACAATGAGCAGTTCTTC. Translation gives CASSSGLAGGLHNEQFF.

The chain couples TRBV12-3 or TRBV12-4 to TRBJ1-2; D is unresolved. CDR3 length equals 15 residues. Trimming shortened V by 5 bases and J by 4 bases, and 17 bases separated the two germline ends. CDR3 in DNA: TGTGCCAGCAGTCCTCGATTAGCCCTCGGCTATGGCTACACCTTC. Protein product: CASSPRLALGYGYTF.

This clonotype has at least ten counts. The V gene is TRBV7-2, the J gene TRBJ1-6; 10 bases match TRBD1. The CDR3 has 16 residues. After removal of 5 bases from V and 6 bases from J, the junction contained 7 bases not matched to a gene. Germline CDR1 reads SGHTA; CDR2 reads FQGNSA. The CDR3 DNA reads as TGTGCCAGCAGCCTCACCCGGGACAGGGGTAATTCACCCCTCCACTTT. Its translation: CASSLTRDRGNSPLHF.

The chain has TRBV5-1 and TRBJ1-4, with TRBD1 as a possible D gene (5 bases). Germline lookup yields CDR1 SGHRS and CDR2 YFSETQ. The CDR3 is 13 amino acids. The V end was cut by 4 bases, the J end by 8 bases, with 12 bases between. CDR3 in amino acids: CASSLRDGEKLFF. Here the CDR3 DNA reads TGCGCCAGCAGCCTCCGGGACGGAGAAAAACTGTTTTTT.

In DNA, the CDR3 is TGTGCCACCGGATTCATGGATACGCAGTATTTT. Its translation: CATGFMDTQYF. The V gene is TRBV24-1, the J gene TRBJ2-3; D is uncertain. With 9 bases removed from V and 6 bases from J, the gap between germline ends came to 9 bases. The CDR3 loop spans 11 amino acids. Germline CDR1 and CDR2: KGHDR and SFDVKD.

This CDR3 reads CASSQRSTSASTDTQYF. The CDR3 DNA follows: TGTGCCAGCAGCCAACGATCGACTAGCGCAAGCACAGATACGCAGTATTTT. The rearrangement joins TRBV3-1 to TRBJ2-3; TRBD2 agrees at 8 bases. J gave up 0 bases and V 2 bases, and 7 bases lay outside the gene matches. The germline V gene has CDR1 LGHDT and CDR2 YNNKEL (reference sequence). The CDR3 sequence is 17 residues long.

This clonotype showed up just a few times. J is TRBJ1-1 and V is TRBV9; no clear D gene. The CDR3 contains 16 residues. Germline loops: CDR1 SGDLS, CDR2 YYNGEE. Trimming cost V 4 bases and J 1 base, with 17 bases left between them. In DNA, the CDR3 is TGTGCCAGCAGCCCCCGGGCCCTGCCCCGGAACACTGAAGCTTTCTTT. It encodes CASSPRALPRNTEAFF.

This chain links TRBV9 with TRBJ1-1; no clear D gene. Germline loops: CDR1 SGDLS, CDR2 YYNGEE. This CDR3 comprises 14 residues. Trimming took 0 bases from V and 4 from J, leaving 10 bases between them. This CDR3 reads CASSVDSGSTEAFF. CDR3 bases: TGTGCCAGCAGCGTAGATTCGGGGAGCACTGAAGCTTTCTTT.

This clonotype was seen a handful of times. The chain joins TRBV6-2 or TRBV6-3 to TRBJ2-1; 13 bases agree with TRBD2. The V and J ends lost 6 bases and 7 bases, in that order; junction bases with no gene match: 9. This CDR3 spans 16 amino acids. From germline, CDR1 is MNHEY and CDR2 SVGEGT. The CDR3 loop is CASRPGTSGMGNEQFF. For the CDR3, the DNA is TGTGCCAGCAGGCCCGGGACTAGCGGGATGGGTAATGAGCAGTTCTTC.

The chain employs TRBV6-2 or TRBV6-3 and TRBJ2-7; perhaps D is TRBD1 or TRBD2 (5 bases each). Germline V gene sequence: CDR1 MNHEY, CDR2 SVGEGT. CDR3 length equals 14 residues. Deletions cut 6 bases from V and 3 bases from J, with 15 bases between. The DNA of the CDR3 is TGTGCCAGCAGCACCTATGGGGGAAGCTACGAGCAGTACTTC. As protein: CASSTYGGSYEQYF.

In this sample, this clonotype turned up a few times. The V call is TRBV5-1, the J call TRBJ2-3; 7 nucleotides align to TRBD2. The CDR3 extends over 14 amino acids. Germline V gene sequence: CDR1 SGHRS, CDR2 YFSETQ. J was trimmed by 5 bases and V by 2 bases; bases with no gene match: 5. CDR3 sequence (DNA): TGCGCCAGCAGCTTTAGCGGGCCCAGAGATACGCAGTATTTT. This encodes CASSFSGPRDTQYF.

The gene calls are TRBV28 and TRBJ2-7; maybe TRBD2 (6 bases). This CDR3 has 13 residues. Germline V lookup: CDR1 MDHEN, CDR2 SYDVKM. V was shortened by 6 bases and J by 3 bases, with 12 bases between the two germline ends. The CDR3 reads CASRGTGLYEQYF. CDR3 coding DNA: TGTGCCAGCAGAGGGACTGGCCTCTACGAGCAGTACTTC.